This T cell receptor (beta chain) was found in a study of CD8+ T cells in alopecia areata. Study-level results: Many expanded lesional clones persisted in scalp and blood during tofacitinib.

On this clone itself: The antigen is unknown.

Looked up from germline, CDR1 is LGHNA and CDR2 is YNFKEQ. The ends were cut back, 0 bases at V and 0 bases at J, with 11 bases in the middle. The CDR3 consists of 16 residues. Treatment of the sample: oral pan-JAK inhibitor, 5-10 mg twice daily. Punch biopsies of lesional scalp, plus peripheral blood, were taken from alopecia areata patients. Reverse transcribed after extraction, RNA yielded cDNA as the sequencing template. Measured with immunoSEQ multiplex PCR; TCRdb has only the in-frame clones, and not every one. The sample shows some 170,000 clones, approximately 52% of them seen only once. The genes are TRBV4-2 and TRBJ1-2; D is undetermined. This TCR came from a human donor with alopecia areata. This specimen consisted of CD4+ T cells sorted from blood, obtained at approximately week 60, from a patient treated with tofacitinib. DNA of the CDR3: TGTGCCAGCAGCCAAGATCGGGTCAGCCCTAACTATGGCTACACCTTC. Protein: CASSQDRVSPNYGYTF.